This TCR beta chain was documented in a study of T cell responses to AZD1222 COVID-19 vaccine. The wider study: Pooling of second doses given at about 4 or about 12 weeks was done.

On this clone: Antigen specificity is unknown.

Study-wide findings and caveats: There were mostly white British donors and more females than males, and clonal diversity was possibly underestimated. Reportedly, close to half of spike-specific TCRs are directed against unmutated variant regions. There were vaccine-associated CD4 TCRs across spike, dominant at 160-218 and 743-854.

Measured with immunoSEQ multiplex PCR; TCRdb has only the in-frame clones, and not every one. The sample lists about 170,000 clones; just over 90% were seen once. With 4 bases removed from V and 10 bases from J, the gap between germline ends came to 22 bases. The CDR3 is made up of 15 amino acids. From germline, CDR1 is LGHDT and CDR2 YNNKEL (reference sequence). The chain combines TRBV3-1 (or the pseudogene TRBV3-2) with TRBJ1-1; D unresolved. Specimen: peripheral blood, collected on day 0 of AZD1222 vaccination. The receptor was derived from an adult in good health. The CDR3 sequence is CASSLLLTSASVAFF. The CDR3 DNA reads TGTGCCAGCAGCCTCCTCCTGACTTCTGCCTCAGTAGCTTTCTTT.